These T cell receptor beta chains were read from a single sample in a study of T cells in Graves' hyperthyroidism and ophthalmopathy. MiXCR, run by TCRdb on the multiplex PCR reads, gives a single entry per CDR3 protein. Among over 250,000 distinct CDR3 sequences listed, around 20% were seen once. The source material was blood. These receptors were obtained from a man aged 30 to 39 with Graves' ophthalmopathy. CDR3s include the opening cysteine and the closing phenylalanine or tryptophan. D genes are given only for firm matches. Some rows have no size entry. The others give once, few or many, or a class for an expanded clone.

TRBJ2-1	TRBV10-1	.	.	TGCGCCAGCACCAATGAGCAGTTCTTC	CASTNEQFF
TRBJ2-1	TRBV10-3	.	.	TGTGCCACCCGTCCCCCGGGGGCCAATGAGCAGTTCTTC	CATRPPGANEQFF
TRBJ2-5	TRBV7-2	TRBD1	.	TGTGCCAGCAGCCCCCTGGGACAGGGAGGCGAGACCCAGTACTTC	CASSPLGQGGETQYF
TRBJ1-1	TRBV20-1	.	.	TGCAGTGCTAGTGGTTCTCGGGGGAACACTGAAGCTTTCTTT	CSASGSRGNTEAFF
TRBJ1-1	TRBV29-1	.	.	TGCAGCGTTCAGAAGGGGAGCGGGCCGAACACTGAAGCTTTCTTT	CSVQKGSGPNTEAFF
TRBJ2-7	TRBV28	.	many	TGTGCCAGCAGTTTCGGCAACGGCGAGCAGTACTTC	CASSFGNGEQYF
TRBJ1-4	TRBV5-1	.	.	TGCGCCAGCAGCTTGGCCGGGGAAAAACTGTTTTTT	CASSLAGEKLFF
TRBJ1-6	TRBV28	.	many	TGTGCCAGCAGTTTCCGGATATACCGGGACACCCTAGACAGTTCACCCCTCCACTTT	CASSFRIYRDTLDSSPLHF
TRBJ1-5	TRBV2	.	many	TGTGCCAGCTCAGGGGTGAGCAATCAGCCCCAGCATTTT	CASSGVSNQPQHF
TRBJ2-7	TRBV24-1	TRBD1	.	TGTGCCACCAGTGATCCCACGACAGGGAAGTACGAGCAGTACTTC	CATSDPTTGKYEQYF
TRBJ2-1	TRBV28	.	many	TGTGCCAGCATAGAGACTGGAAAAAGCTCCTACAATGAGCAGTTCTTC	CASIETGKSSYNEQFF
TRBJ2-7	TRBV20-1	.	many	TGCAGTGCTAGCTCTAGCGCCGGAGACTACGAGCAGTACTTC	CSASSSAGDYEQYF
TRBJ1-1	TRBV6-1	TRBD1	many	TGTGCCAGCATGGGGACAGGGGGAATGAACACTGAAGCTTTCTTT	CASMGTGGMNTEAFF
TRBJ2-5	TRBV6-5	TRBD2	.	TGTGCCAGCAGTTACTCAGGCGGGAGCGGAGAGACCCAGTACTTC	CASSYSGGSGETQYF
TRBJ1-1	TRBV2	TRBD1	many	TGTGCCAGCAACCCTAAGACAGGGATTGGCACTGAAGCTTTCTTT	CASNPKTGIGTEAFF
TRBJ1-6	TRBV7-2	TRBD1	.	TGTGCCAGCAGCTTAGCGGGACAGGGAGACTCACCCCTCCACTTT	CASSLAGQGDSPLHF
TRBJ2-7	TRBV27	.	.	TGTGCCAGCGGGGAAACCTACGAGCAGTACTTC	CASGETYEQYF
TRBJ1-2	TRBV7-6	.	.	TGTGCCAGCAGCGTCACAGTGGGGACTAACTATGGCTACACCTTC	CASSVTVGTNYGYTF
TRBJ1-3	TRBV9	.	.	TGTGCCAGCAGCGGGGGAGGCTCTGGAAACACCATATATTTT	CASSGGGSGNTIYF
TRBJ2-5	TRBV6-1	TRBD2	.	TGTGCCAGCAGTCCTAGCGGGACGGAGACCCAGTACTTC	CASSPSGTETQYF
TRBJ2-7	TRBV2	.	.	TGTGCCAGCAGTGCAAGGACTTCCCAAAGCTACGAGCAGTACTTC	CASSARTSQSYEQYF
TRBJ2-5	TRBV30	TRBD2	.	TGTGCCTGGAGTTCCAAACCGGGACTAGAGGGGGAAGAGACCCAGTACTTC	CAWSSKPGLEGEETQYF
TRBJ1-2	TRBV2	.	many	TGTGCCAGCAGTGTTGAGGGATCTAACTATGGCTACACCTTC	CASSVEGSNYGYTF
TRBJ2-1	TRBV7-2	TRBD2	.	TGTGCCAGCAAGGGACTAGCTTACAATGAGCAGTTCTTC	CASKGLAYNEQFF
TRBJ1-5	TRBV6-2/TRBV6-3	.	.	TGTGCCAGCAGTGCCAACTACAGGGCCCCATGGCCCCAGCATTTT	CASSANYRAPWPQHF
TRBJ1-5	TRBV28	.	.	TGTGCCAGCAGTCCGAGCGGTACACGCGATAGCAATCAGCCCCAGCATTTT	CASSPSGTRDSNQPQHF
TRBJ2-5	TRBV6-1	.	few	TGTGCCAGCAGCAAAGACCCCAGGGGTAGACAAGAGACCCAGTACTTC	CASSKDPRGRQETQYF
TRBJ2-7	TRBV4-1	TRBD1	.	TGCGCCAGCAGCCATTCCGGGACAGGTCCCTACGAGCAGTACTTC	CASSHSGTGPYEQYF
TRBJ1-2	TRBV7-9	.	.	TGTGCCAGCAGCTGGAGCGCCGGCTATGGCTACACCTTC	CASSWSAGYGYTF
TRBJ1-5	TRBV20-1	TRBD1	.	TGCAGTGCTAGAGACCTACAACAGGGGGCGGGGGGCAATCAGCCCCAGCATTTT	CSARDLQQGAGGNQPQHF
TRBJ1-5	TRBV28	.	.	TGTGCCAGCAGCTCGGACATCGTGTACCATAGCAATCAGCCCCAGCATTTT	CASSSDIVYHSNQPQHF
TRBJ1-2	TRBV20-1	.	.	TGCAGTGCTAGAGATTTACAACGAAACTATGGCTACACCTTC	CSARDLQRNYGYTF
TRBJ1-2	TRBV13	TRBD1	few	TGTGCCAGCAGCCGCGGACAGGCCGTGATAAAGGGTTATGGCTACACCTTC	CASSRGQAVIKGYGYTF
TRBJ2-7	TRBV12-3/TRBV12-4	.	.	TGTGCCAGCTCTAATTCTCCGCCAAACGGGGACGAGCAGTACTTC	CASSNSPPNGDEQYF
TRBJ1-5	TRBV12-3/TRBV12-4	.	many	TGTGCCAGCAGTTATGGACAGATCAATCAGCCCCAGCATTTT	CASSYGQINQPQHF
TRBJ1-5	TRBV27	.	few	TGTGCCAGCAGTTATACCTCGGGACCGTATTTTCAGCCCCAGCATTTT	CASSYTSGPYFQPQHF
TRBJ2-7	TRBV20-1	.	many	TGCAGTGCTAGCGCTGGGGGTCTCTACGAGCAGTACTTC	CSASAGGLYEQYF
TRBJ1-1	TRBV27	.	few	TGTGCCAGCAGTTCCCCTCACGGGGCTGGTACTGAAGCTTTCTTT	CASSSPHGAGTEAFF
TRBJ1-2	TRBV18	TRBD1	few	TGTGCCAGCTCAACAGTGGACAGGCCAACAGGCGGCTATGGCTACACCTTC	CASSTVDRPTGGYGYTF
TRBJ2-7	TRBV11-3	TRBD1	.	TGTGCCAGCAGTTGGGACAGGGCCTACGAGCAGTACTTC	CASSWDRAYEQYF
TRBJ2-3	TRBV7-3	.	many	TGTGCCAGCAGCCTCGACCCCTCTAGCGTGACGCAGTATTTT	CASSLDPSSVTQYF
TRBJ1-1	TRBV30	TRBD1	few	TGTGCCTGGAGTGTAGGGCAGGGGGCAAACACTGAAGCTTTCTTT	CAWSVGQGANTEAFF
TRBJ2-7	TRBV12-3/TRBV12-4	TRBD1	.	TGTGCCAGCAGTTTAGGGACAGGGTCCAACCGTCCGGGAGAGCAGTACTTC	CASSLGTGSNRPGEQYF
TRBJ1-5	TRBV28	TRBD1	.	TGTGCCAGCAGTTTATTAAGCAGGGGGAATCAGCCCCAGCATTTT	CASSLLSRGNQPQHF
TRBJ2-2	TRBV28	.	few	TGTGCCAGCAGTTTCCTAGGGCGAAACACCGGGGAGCTGTTTTTT	CASSFLGRNTGELFF
TRBJ1-1	TRBV5-5	TRBD1	.	TGTGCCAGCAGCGTTAGACAGGGATCAGTGAGCACTGAAGCTTTCTTT	CASSVRQGSVSTEAFF
TRBJ2-3	TRBV10-3	TRBD1	few	TGTGCCACCGGGACAGGAGGAGGAGATACGCAGTATTTT	CATGTGGGDTQYF
TRBJ2-7	TRBV10-3	.	many	TGTGCCATCAGTGAGAGGGGACACGGAACCTACGAGCAGTACTTC	CAISERGHGTYEQYF
TRBJ1-5	TRBV2	.	few	TGTGCCAGCAGTGAAGAGGGAACCTTCAGCAATCAGCCCCAGCATTTT	CASSEEGTFSNQPQHF
TRBJ2-7	TRBV28	TRBD1	many	TGTGCCAGCAGTTTGCCGGGACAGGGGGCTTACGAGCAGTACTTC	CASSLPGQGAYEQYF
TRBJ1-1	TRBV19	TRBD1	few	TGTGCCAGTAGTAAATTGACAGGGACCTTCGGGACTGAAGCTTTCTTT	CASSKLTGTFGTEAFF
TRBJ1-3	TRBV28	.	many	TGTGCCGGAAAGGGCAGCTCTGGAAACACCATATATTTT	CAGKGSSGNTIYF
TRBJ2-7	TRBV2	.	.	TGTGCCAGCACTAAGACAGAGAGCTCCTACGAGCAGTACTTC	CASTKTESSYEQYF